One and the same sample provided the 24 T cell receptor beta chains below, sequenced in a study of control samples from healthy donors and cancer patients (TCRdb year 2020). Library preparation employed the immunoSEQ multiplex PCR assay. TCRdb limited this immuneACCESS table to in-frame rearrangements with V and J called. A share of clones is missing; checked studies link under half to unresolved V genes, and the rest is unexplained. The sample table contains 100,000 to 150,000 clones; only one count was recorded for about 92% of them. The top ten clonotypes cover 1.7% of the sample. What was sequenced was PBMCs. These receptors all come from a man aged 45-65 years with head and neck cancer.

The chain links TRBV24-1 to TRBJ2-7, with D possibly matching TRBD1 (6 bases). The V end lost 5 bases, the J end lost 0 bases, and 13 bases lay between the germline ends. CDR3 size: 15 residues. Germline V lookup: CDR1 KGHDR, CDR2 SFDVKD. For the CDR3, the DNA is TGTGCCACCAGTGGTAGGACAGAGAGCTCCTACGAGCAGTACTTC. It codes for CATSGRTESSYEQYF.

This chain uses TRBV3-1 (or the pseudogene TRBV3-2) with TRBJ2-7, with 9 nucleotides matching TRBD1. V shed 5 bases, J shed 9 bases, and the junction held 14 bases outside the gene matches. There are 15 residues in the CDR3. The germline V gene has CDR1 LGHDT and CDR2 YNNKEL (reference sequence). The CDR3 region is CASSKRTGVYGAQYF. The CDR3 nucleotides read TGTGCCAGCAGCAAACGGACAGGGGTCTATGGTGCGCAGTACTTC.

The chain links TRBV12-3 or TRBV12-4 to TRBJ2-2; unclear D gene. The V and J ends lost 1 base and 7 bases respectively, with 4 bases between them. This CDR3 contains 12 residues. CDR3 nucleotides: TGTGCCAGCAGTTTAGAGGTCGGGGAGCTGTTTTTT. Translation gives CASSLEVGELFF.

The chain joins TRBV7-9 to TRBJ2-5, with D uncertain. CDR3 length: 15 residues. Germline assignment: CDR1 SEHNR and CDR2 FQNEAQ (reference sequence). The V end lost 0 bases, the J end lost 2 bases, and 10 bases lay between the germline ends. This CDR3 is CASSLAVGPQETQYF. The CDR3 coding sequence is TGTGCCAGCAGCTTAGCTGTCGGGCCACAAGAGACCCAGTACTTC.

The rearrangement uses TRBV18 and TRBJ1-6; TRBD1 agrees at 7 bases. CDR3 size: 14 residues. Germline V gives CDR1 KGHSH, CDR2 LQKENI. After removal of 5 bases from V and 10 bases from J, the junction contained 8 bases not matched to a gene. CDR3 nucleotides: TGTGCCAGCTCAGTAGACAGGGTCGAGTCACCCCTCCACTTT. It encodes CASSVDRVESPLHF.

The genes are TRBV9 and TRBJ2-5; possibly TRBD2 for D (5 bases). Trimming took 0 bases from V and 2 from J, leaving 11 bases between them. The CDR3 covers 15 residues. Looked up from germline, CDR1 is SGDLS and CDR2 is YYNGEE. The CDR3 loop is CASSVALGAQETQYF. CDR3 DNA sequence: TGTGCCAGCAGCGTAGCTCTGGGAGCACAAGAGACCCAGTACTTC.

The chain uses TRBV5-6 and TRBJ1-2; D gene uncertain. Trimming left V 3 bases short and J 3 bases short, with 6 bases between. The germline CDR1 and CDR2 sequences are SGHDT and YYEEEE. The CDR3 is 12 amino acids. CDR3 loop: CASSSTYYGYTF. The CDR3 nucleotides read TGTGCCAGCAGCTCTACGTACTATGGCTACACCTTC.

This rearrangement joins TRBV19 to TRBJ2-5, with 8 bases aligning to TRBD1. Germline trimming cut 6 bases from V and 3 bases from J; bases unmatched to any gene: 9. From germline, CDR1 is LNHDA and CDR2 SQIVND (reference sequence). The CDR3 loop spans 15 amino acids. CDR3 residues: CASSRTGMKEETQYF. The CDR3 nucleotides read TGTGCCAGTAGCCGGACAGGGATGAAAGAAGAGACCCAGTACTTC.

The rearrangement joins TRBV6-5 to TRBJ2-7; D gene ambiguous. CDR1 MNHEY and CDR2 SVGAGI come from the germline V gene. The CDR3 is 16 residues long. The V and J ends lost 2 bases and 5 bases respectively, with 19 bases between them. The CDR3 here is CASSYPRWGGLHEQYF. DNA of the CDR3: TGTGCCAGCAGTTACCCAAGGTGGGGTGGTCTCCACGAGCAGTACTTC.

This clone appeared a single time. The chain recombines TRBV15 with TRBJ2-5; no clear D gene. This CDR3 has 13 amino acids. With 8 bases removed from V and 4 bases from J, the gap between germline ends came to 14 bases. In germline, CDR1 is LNHNV, CDR2 YYDKDF (reference sequence). CDR3 nucleotide sequence: TGTGCCACCGGTGGTGGCCGACTAGAGACCCAGTACTTC. Its protein is CATGGGRLETQYF.

The chain is built from TRBV7-3 and TRBJ2-7, with D uncertain. This CDR3 is 12 amino acids long. V was pared by 5 bases and J by 7 bases, with 12 bases between. Germline assignment: CDR1 SGHTA and CDR2 FQGTGA. CDR3 bases: TGTGCCAGCAGCCTTGATGACGGTGAGCAGTACTTC. The encoded protein is CASSLDDGEQYF.

This clone came up a few times. The V gene is TRBV28, the J gene TRBJ1-1; D is uncertain. The germline CDR1 and CDR2 sequences are MDHEN and SYDVKM. The V end was cut by 8 bases, the J end by 1 base, with 14 bases between. The CDR3 spans 14 residues. The CDR3 nucleotides read TGTGCCAGCCCTCCCAGGAATCAGAACACTGAAGCTTTCTTT. Residues: CASPPRNQNTEAFF.

The chain is built from TRBV19 and TRBJ1-5; no reliable D call. The V end lost 6 bases, the J end lost 1 base, and 13 bases lay between the germline ends. The CDR3 contains 15 residues. Per germline, CDR1 LNHDA and CDR2 SQIVND (reference sequence). The CDR3 here is CASSEKFQSNQPQHF. The CDR3 DNA is TGTGCCAGTAGCGAAAAGTTCCAAAGCAATCAGCCCCAGCATTTT.

The CDR3 region is CASSQGESPIYF. The CDR3 coding sequence is TGCGCCAGCAGCCAAGGCGAAAGTCCCATATATTTT. The chain combines TRBV4-3 with TRBJ1-3, with D unresolved. The V end lost 1 base, the J end lost 11 bases, and 9 bases lay between the germline ends. The CDR3 runs to 12 residues. From germline, CDR1 is LGHNA and CDR2 YSLEER.

This rearrangement joins TRBV5-1 to TRBJ2-5, with D perhaps matching TRBD1 or TRBD2 (6 bases each). The CDR3 is 16 amino acids. Germline lookup yields CDR1 SGHRS and CDR2 YFSETQ. V was trimmed by 4 bases and J by 7 bases, leaving 23 bases between them. The CDR3 nucleotides read TGCGCCAGCAGCCGCGAGGGGGAGGAGTGGAGAGTGACCCAGTACTTC. Its translation: CASSREGEEWRVTQYF.

This chain joins TRBV3-1 (or the pseudogene TRBV3-2) and TRBJ2-1; D is perhaps TRBD1 or TRBD2 (5 bases each). Germline values: CDR1 LGHDT, CDR2 YNNKEL (reference sequence). Trimming left V 1 base short and J 6 bases short, with 16 bases between. The CDR3 consists of 16 residues. CDR3 amino acids: CASSQVGDRDGNEQFF. The CDR3 bases are TGTGCCAGCAGCCAAGTCGGAGACCGGGACGGCAATGAGCAGTTCTTC.

V and J are TRBV2 and TRBJ2-2; 10 bases fit TRBD1. Germline loops: CDR1 SNHLY, CDR2 FYNNEI. The CDR3 has 20 amino acids. Trimming at V came to 1 base and at J to 1 base, leaving 12 bases not matched to a gene. The CDR3 region has the DNA TGTGCCAGCAGTGAAGAGGGGACGGACAGGGGGTACGAGAACACCGGGGAGCTGTTTTTT. Encoded protein: CASSEEGTDRGYENTGELFF.

The CDR3 loop is CASTPGTGATGELFF. The CDR3 region has the DNA TGCGCCAGCACCCCCGGGACAGGAGCTACCGGGGAGCTGTTTTTT. The chain recombines TRBV5-1 with TRBJ2-2; TRBD1 aligns across 8 bases. The length of the CDR3 is 15 residues. Per the germline V gene, CDR1 is SGHRS and CDR2 is YFSETQ. With V trimmed by 6 bases and J by 5 bases, 9 bases remained unmatched.

The rearrangement uses TRBV2 and TRBJ1-6; no clear D. CDR1 is SNHLY and CDR2 is FYNNEI in the germline V gene. This CDR3 region has 13 residues. The V end was cut by 5 bases, the J end by 7 bases, with 9 bases between. The CDR3 loop is CASSPALNSPLHF. CDR3 coding DNA: TGTGCCAGCAGTCCCGCCCTCAATTCACCCCTCCACTTT.

The rearrangement uses TRBV4-1 and TRBJ1-1, with D unclear. The V gene lost 4 bases and the J gene lost 3 bases, with 15 bases spanning the gap. Germline-derived CDR1 and CDR2 are MGHRA and YSYEKL. This CDR3 spans 15 amino acids. CDR3 amino acids: CASSPVGQKDTEAFF. The CDR3 DNA follows: TGCGCCAGCAGCCCCGTCGGCCAAAAGGACACTGAAGCTTTCTTT.

The chain links TRBV14 to TRBJ1-3, with TRBD1 identical over 7 bases. The ends lost 0 bases at V and 4 bases at J; junction bases unmatched: 3. CDR3 length: 15 residues. Germline V gene lookup returns CDR1 SGHDN and CDR2 FVKESK. The CDR3 DNA sequence: TGTGCCAGCAGCCAAGATACCAGGGGGGGAAACACCATATATTTT. Residues: CASSQDTRGGNTIYF.

The gene calls are TRBV12-3 or TRBV12-4 and TRBJ2-1, with D perhaps matching TRBD1 (6 bases). V lost 5 bases and J lost 10, with 12 bases in between. The CDR3 loop spans 12 amino acids. The CDR3 protein is CASSPDRIEQFF. As DNA, the CDR3 is TGTGCCAGCAGTCCCGACAGGATAGAGCAGTTCTTC.

This clone is a singleton in its sample. The rearrangement uses TRBV5-1 and TRBJ1-1; D call uncertain. V dropped 0 bases and J dropped 3 bases, with 15 bases sitting between them. The CDR3 extends over 16 amino acids. Looked up from germline, CDR1 is SGHRS and CDR2 is YFSETQ. CDR3 sequence reads: CASSLAGREVDTEAFF. In nucleotides, the CDR3 is TGCGCCAGCAGCTTGGCCGGGAGGGAGGTGGACACTGAAGCTTTCTTT.

The V gene is TRBV11-2, the J gene TRBJ1-1; D possibly corresponds to TRBD1 (6 bases). CDR1 is SGHAT and CDR2 is FQNNGV in the germline V gene. V was clipped by 7 bases and J by 5 bases, with 29 bases between them. This CDR3 is 18 amino acids long. CDR3: CASTERPRWGPPGTEAFF. CDR3 DNA sequence: TGTGCCAGCACCGAAAGACCACGCTGGGGGCCCCCCGGGACTGAAGCTTTCTTT.